Shown below are 29 T cell receptor beta chains from a single sample sequenced in a study of T-cell reconstitution after alpha-beta-depleted transplantation in children. It was with unique molecular identifiers that the TCRbeta library was prepared. TCRdb re-derived calls from the PCR reads in MiXCR, one entry per CDR3 protein. Among approximately 980,000 distinct CDR3 sequences, less than 30% were seen once, and the ten largest hold more than 25%. Sample: PBMCs, mostly from graft donor cells, taken 360 days after TCRalphabeta/CD19-depleted stem cell transplant. The receptors come from a boy younger than two who had a stem cell transplant for SCID, so the T cells may come from the graft donor.

The V gene is TRBV20-1, the J gene TRBJ2-7; 10 positions agree with TRBD2. The CDR3 extends over 16 amino acids. Germline V gives CDR1 DFQATT, CDR2 SNEGSKA (reference sequence). Trimming at V came to 6 bases and at J to 0 bases, leaving 11 bases not matched to a gene. CDR3 DNA sequence: TGCAGTGCAAGGGCAACTAGCGGGGTCTTCTCCTACGAGCAGTACTTC. Translation gives CSARATSGVFSYEQYF.

The chain links TRBV24-1 to TRBJ2-5, with 8 bases matching TRBD1. CDR1 KGHDR and CDR2 SFDVKD come from the germline V gene. Unmatched junction bases numbered 6, after V lost 3 bases and J lost 4 bases. This CDR3 has 15 amino acids. CDR3 coding DNA: TGTGCCACCAGTGATACCCGACAGGGGAGAGAGACCCAGTACTTC. It encodes CATSDTRQGRETQYF.

This chain joins TRBV7-8 and TRBJ1-5; D is undetermined. The V gene lost 5 bases and the J gene lost 0 bases, with 11 bases spanning the gap. The CDR3 is 15 amino acids. The germline gives CDR1 SGHVS, CDR2 FQNEAQ. CDR3 protein: CASSPRHDSNQPQHF. Written as DNA, the CDR3 is TGTGCCAGCAGCCCAAGACACGATAGCAATCAGCCCCAGCATTTT.

This chain links TRBV5-1 with TRBJ2-5; D may be TRBD1 (6 bases). The CDR3 sequence is 15 residues long. From germline, CDR1 is SGHRS and CDR2 YFSETQ. Trimming took 4 bases from V and 5 from J, leaving 18 bases between them. CDR3 sequence (DNA): TGCGCCAGCAGCAGGGACAAATCAGGGACGGAGACCCAGTACTTC. The encoded protein is CASSRDKSGTETQYF.

In its sample, this clonotype was seen a few times. A read error may produce the germline difference seen at one junction end. The rearrangement uses TRBV7-3 and TRBJ2-3; no clear D gene. Germline V gene lookup returns CDR1 SGHTA and CDR2 FQGTGA. This CDR3 comprises 13 residues. CDR3 nucleotides: TGCGCCAGCAGCCTCACTCCCACAGATACGCAGTATTTT. Translated, it gives CASSLTPTDTQYF.

In its sample, this clonotype was seen many times. This chain connects TRBV6-1 to TRBJ2-5, with a possible D match to TRBD1 (5 bases). The CDR3 totals 17 residues. Germline-derived CDR1 and CDR2 are MNHNS and SASEGT. V lost 5 bases to trimming and J lost 3 bases, with 22 bases between them. The CDR3 here is CASSTLVEAGMEETQYF. In nucleotides, the CDR3 is TGTGCCAGCAGTACCCTGGTCGAGGCAGGGATGGAAGAGACCCAGTACTTC.

There are a few counts of this clonotype. The chain's CDR3 is CASRGPGGDGYTF. DNA for the CDR3: TGTGCCAGCAGGGGGCCAGGGGGCGATGGCTACACCTTC. The V gene is TRBV7-9, the J gene TRBJ1-2; 8 positions agree with TRBD1. Trimming took 6 bases from V and 6 from J; bases not matched to a gene: 6. CDR3 length: 13 amino acids. The germline V gene has CDR1 SEHNR and CDR2 FQNEAQ (reference sequence).

The chain uses TRBV29-1 and TRBJ2-1; D unresolved. The CDR3 runs to 10 residues. Germline V lookup: CDR1 SQVTM, CDR2 ANQGSEA. Trimming left V 6 bases short and J 8 bases short, with 8 bases between. The DNA for the CDR3 is TGCAGCGTGGAAAGCTATGAGCAGTTCTTC. Amino acids: CSVESYEQFF.

This clonotype was seen a few times. The gene calls are TRBV4-3 and TRBJ1-4, with D perhaps TRBD1 (5 bases). Per germline, CDR1 LGHNA and CDR2 YSLEER. The CDR3 has 18 amino acids. Trimming pared 0 bases from V and 0 bases from J, leaving 14 bases between. This CDR3 reads CASSQEAWDGATNEKLFF. DNA for the CDR3: TGCGCCAGCAGCCAAGAAGCCTGGGACGGTGCAACTAATGAAAAACTGTTTTTT.

The V gene is TRBV10-3, the J gene TRBJ2-7, with D possibly matching TRBD1 (6 bases). CDR1 and CDR2 (germline): ENHRY, SYGVKD. This CDR3 has 14 amino acids. V was clipped by 0 bases and J by 2 bases, with 8 bases between them. CDR3 bases: TGTGCCATCAGTGAGTCGACAGGTCCCTACGAGCAGTACTTC. Amino acid sequence: CAISESTGPYEQYF.

The V and J genes are TRBV3-1 and TRBJ2-4, with a tentative D call TRBD2 (6 bases). The CDR3 has 14 amino acids. Germline loops: CDR1 LGHDT, CDR2 YNNKEL (reference sequence). Trimming removed 2 bases from V and 11 bases from J, with 16 bases in between. This CDR3 reads CASSQSIAGPFQYF. The CDR3 nucleotides are TGTGCCAGCAGCCAAAGTATTGCGGGACCGTTTCAGTACTTC.

This clonotype was counted a few times. The V gene is TRBV5-1, the J gene TRBJ2-3; the D call may be TRBD1 or TRBD2 (6 bases each). The CDR3 is made up of 15 amino acids. From germline, CDR1 is SGHRS and CDR2 YFSETQ. V was pared by 7 bases and J by 2 bases, with 17 bases between. The CDR3 DNA sequence: TGCGCCAGCCGTTTATGGGGGGCGCACACAGATACGCAGTATTTT. Encoded protein: CASRLWGAHTDTQYF. The full variable domain, completed using reference TRBV5-1 and TRBJ2-3, is KAGVTQTPRYLIKTRGQQVTLSCSPISGHRSVSWYQQTPGQGLQFLFEYFSETQRNKGNFPGRFSGRQFSNSRSEMNVSTLELGDSALYLCASRLWGAHTDTQYFGPGTRLTVL.

The chain recombines TRBV6-5 with TRBJ2-7, with D perhaps TRBD1 or TRBD2 (5 bases each). CDR1 MNHEY and CDR2 SVGAGI come from the germline V gene. The V end was cut by 3 bases, the J end by 6 bases, with 18 bases between. The CDR3 consists of 15 residues. Here the CDR3 reads CASSYEGHGVGEQYF. In DNA form, the CDR3 reads TGTGCCAGCAGTTATGAGGGGCATGGCGTCGGCGAGCAGTACTTC.

This clonotype was seen a few times. The rearrangement uses TRBV5-1 and TRBJ2-7; 10 nucleotides align to TRBD1. The CDR3 extends over 15 amino acids. Unmatched junction bases numbered 8, after V lost 3 bases and J lost 5 bases. The germline CDR1 and CDR2 sequences are SGHRS and YFSETQ. This CDR3 is CASSWGQGMSDEQYF. CDR3 bases: TGCGCCAGCAGCTGGGGACAGGGGATGTCCGACGAGCAGTACTTC.

The chain joins TRBV4-1 to TRBJ1-6, with D possibly matching TRBD1 (5 bases). Per germline, CDR1 MGHRA and CDR2 YSYEKL. The CDR3 sequence is 18 residues long. Trimming shortened V by 2 bases and J by 7 bases, and 21 bases separated the two germline ends. The CDR3 DNA sequence: TGCGCCAGCAGCCAACCCCTAAGGGGAAAGTCGGAGAATTCACCCCTCCACTTT. It yields the protein CASSQPLRGKSENSPLHF.

This chain links TRBV28 with TRBJ2-1; D remains unclear. Germline assignment: CDR1 MDHEN and CDR2 SYDVKM. V was cut by 5 bases and J by 9 bases, with 17 bases left in between. The CDR3 covers 14 residues. The CDR3 spells CASSTLLVGGEQFF. CDR3 nucleotide sequence: TGTGCCAGCAGTACCCTACTTGTAGGCGGTGAGCAGTTCTTC.

This clonotype was observed a few times. The chain has TRBV29-1 and TRBJ2-5, with TRBD1 identical over 8 bases. Germline V lookup: CDR1 SQVTM, CDR2 ANQGSEA. This CDR3 contains 16 residues. After removal of 3 bases from V and 5 bases from J, the junction contained 14 bases not matched to a gene. The CDR3 loop is CSVDTQGARVGETQYF. Here the CDR3 DNA reads TGCAGCGTTGACACCCAGGGGGCGCGGGTTGGGGAGACCCAGTACTTC.

J is TRBJ2-3 and V is TRBV4-1; TRBD2 aligns across 7 bases. CDR3 length: 18 residues. CDR1 and CDR2 from the germline V gene are MGHRA and YSYEKL. The junction had 13 bases not matched to a gene; V was cut back by 2 bases and J by 2 bases. This CDR3 is CASSQSQERGGITDTQYF. Here the CDR3 DNA reads TGCGCCAGCAGCCAATCCCAGGAGCGCGGGGGAATCACAGATACGCAGTATTTT.

The V call is TRBV15, the J call TRBJ1-2, with D uncertain. The germline gives CDR1 LNHNV, CDR2 YYDKDF (reference sequence). The CDR3 is made up of 23 amino acids. Trimming removed 5 bases from V and 4 bases from J, with 41 bases in between. This CDR3 reads CATSQIPTKVGRNARAPGYGYTF. The CDR3 DNA sequence: TGTGCCACCAGCCAGATCCCGACGAAGGTGGGCCGCAATGCTCGGGCACCGGGCTATGGCTACACCTTC.

The J gene is TRBJ1-5, the V gene TRBV20-1, with TRBD1 as a possible D gene (6 bases). The CDR3 has 16 amino acids. Trimming took 3 bases from V and 2 from J, leaving 17 bases between them. Germline V gives CDR1 DFQATT, CDR2 SNEGSKA (reference sequence). CDR3 in amino acids: CSASRGGIIGNQPQHF. In DNA form, the CDR3 reads TGCAGTGCTAGCAGAGGGGGGATTATTGGCAATCAGCCCCAGCATTTT.

The chain carries TRBV6-5 and TRBJ2-7; no reliable D call. CDR3 length: 15 amino acids. The germline V gene has CDR1 MNHEY and CDR2 SVGAGI. Deletions cut 0 bases from V and 1 base from J, with 10 bases between. This CDR3 reads CASSYSDGSSYEQYF. The CDR3 coding sequence is TGTGCCAGCAGTTACTCGGACGGATCGTCCTACGAGCAGTACTTC.

The genes are TRBV12-3 or TRBV12-4 and TRBJ2-2, with TRBD1 matching over 7 bases. V dropped 6 bases and J dropped 6; count of bases not matched to a gene: 7. CDR3 size: 14 residues. The CDR3 here is CASSLRGWAGELFF. The CDR3 region has the DNA TGTGCCAGCAGCCTCAGGGGGTGGGCCGGGGAGCTGTTTTTT.

This chain joins TRBV12-3 or TRBV12-4 and TRBJ2-7; D might be TRBD1 (6 bases). V dropped 5 bases and J dropped 2 bases, with 13 bases sitting between them. The CDR3 runs to 14 residues. CDR3 bases: TGTGCCAGCAGTCTTATCGGACAGCCCTACGAGCAGTACTTC. This gives the protein CASSLIGQPYEQYF.

In its sample, this clonotype was seen a few times. J is TRBJ2-1 and V is TRBV12-3 or TRBV12-4; 8 nucleotides agree with TRBD1. V lost 2 bases, J lost 7 bases, and 4 bases stayed unmatched. CDR3 length: 14 amino acids. CDR3 in amino acids: CASSLRQGANEQFF. The CDR3 DNA reads as TGTGCCAGCAGTTTAAGGCAGGGGGCTAATGAGCAGTTCTTC.

The V and J genes are TRBV6-5 and TRBJ1-1; D gene ambiguous. This CDR3 comprises 13 residues. The V end lost 2 bases, the J end lost 3 bases, and 7 bases lay between the germline ends. Germline CDR1 and CDR2: MNHEY and SVGAGI. The CDR3: CASSYGKDTEAFF. Here the CDR3 DNA reads TGTGCCAGCAGTTACGGGAAAGACACTGAAGCTTTCTTT.

V usage is TRBV6-4 and J usage is TRBJ2-3; D ambiguous. CDR1 is MRHNA, CDR2 SNTAGT, per germline. Trimming stripped 0 bases from V and 8 bases from J, with 9 bases between. The CDR3 covers 13 residues. As DNA, the CDR3 is TGTGCCAGCAGTGACTCGGTGGACCGTACGCAGTATTTT. Its translation is CASSDSVDRTQYF.

The chain uses TRBV24-1 and TRBJ1-5; D might be TRBD1 (6 bases). The V gene's germline CDR1 is KGHDR and CDR2 SFDVKD. This CDR3 spans 14 amino acids. V lost 2 bases, J lost 2 bases, and 6 bases lay in between. CDR3 coding DNA: TGTGCCACCAGTGATTACAGGGGCAATCAGCCCCAGCATTTT. The encoded protein is CATSDYRGNQPQHF.

This clonotype was detected a few times. The rearrangement uses TRBV28 and TRBJ2-3; 9 positions match TRBD1. The J segment lost 2 bases and the V segment lost 8 bases, leaving 8 bases of the junction unmatched. CDR3 size: 15 residues. Germline V lookup: CDR1 MDHEN, CDR2 SYDVKM. The DNA for the CDR3 is TGTGCCAGCTCGACAGGGGGACGACACACAGATACGCAGTATTTT. Its protein product is CASSTGGRHTDTQYF.

This clonotype appeared a few times. The chain carries TRBV20-1 and TRBJ2-3; D may be TRBD1 (6 bases). V was trimmed by 5 bases and J by 4 bases, leaving 19 bases between them. The CDR3 has 15 residues. From germline, CDR1 is DFQATT and CDR2 SNEGSKA (reference sequence). The CDR3 is CSAYSGAPGADTQYF. In DNA form, the CDR3 reads TGCAGTGCTTACTCCGGGGCACCAGGGGCAGATACGCAGTATTTT.